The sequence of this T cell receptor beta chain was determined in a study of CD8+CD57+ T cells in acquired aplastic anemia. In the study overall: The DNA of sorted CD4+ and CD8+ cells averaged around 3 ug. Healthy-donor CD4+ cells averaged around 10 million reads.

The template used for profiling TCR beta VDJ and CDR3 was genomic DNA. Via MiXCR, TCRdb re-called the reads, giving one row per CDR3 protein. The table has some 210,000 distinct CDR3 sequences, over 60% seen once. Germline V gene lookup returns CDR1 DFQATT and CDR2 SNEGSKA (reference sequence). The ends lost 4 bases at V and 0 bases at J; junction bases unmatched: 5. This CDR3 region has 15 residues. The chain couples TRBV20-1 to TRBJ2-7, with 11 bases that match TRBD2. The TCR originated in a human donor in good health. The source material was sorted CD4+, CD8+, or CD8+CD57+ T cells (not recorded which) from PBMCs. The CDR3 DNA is TGCAGTGCTAACCGACTAGCGGGGAGCTCCTACGAGCAGTACTTC. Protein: CSANRLAGSSYEQYF.